Below are 31 T cell receptor beta chains sequenced from a single sample in a study of CD8+CD57+ T cells in acquired aplastic anemia. By flow cytometry, patients selected for sequencing had shown an expansion of CD8+CD57+ cells. The TCR beta profiling, which covered VDJ combination and CDR3 sequence, was carried out using genomic DNA as the template. TCRdb re-called the reads through MiXCR, storing one row per CDR3 protein. The table shows 150,000 or so distinct CDR3 sequences, with around 48% occurring only once. The material sequenced was sorted CD4+, CD8+, or CD8+CD57+ T cells (not recorded which) from PBMCs. These receptors were obtained from a human donor with aplastic anemia.

This clonotype was picked up many times. The rearrangement uses TRBV4-1 and TRBJ2-1, with 8 bases matching TRBD2. J was trimmed by 5 bases and V by 2 bases; bases with no gene match: 5. The CDR3 totals 15 residues. Germline V gene data show CDR1 as MGHRA and CDR2 as YSYEKL. As DNA, the CDR3 is TGCGCCAGCAGCCAACCCGGACTAGCCCACAATGAGCAGTTCTTC. Its translation is CASSQPGLAHNEQFF.

This clonotype has just one count. The chain has TRBV20-1 and TRBJ2-1; 8 nucleotides align to TRBD1. CDR1 and CDR2 from the germline V gene are DFQATT and SNEGSKA (reference sequence). Losses at the gene ends were 8 bases for V and 4 bases for J; bases not matched to a gene: 7. The CDR3 length is 13 residues. This chain's CDR3 is CSPWDRNYNEQFF. DNA of the CDR3: TGCAGTCCTTGGGACAGGAATTACAATGAGCAGTTCTTC.

V and J are TRBV20-1 and TRBJ1-2, with 12 bases fitting TRBD1. Trimming took 6 bases from V and 6 from J; bases not matched to a gene: 2. There are 12 residues in the CDR3. Germline V gene sequence: CDR1 DFQATT, CDR2 SNEGSKA (reference sequence). The CDR3 sequence is CSAGTGGNGYTF. The CDR3 region has the DNA TGCAGTGCCGGGACAGGGGGCAATGGCTACACCTTC.

This clonotype was counted many times. CDR3 sequence: CASSATGQSYQETQYF. The CDR3 region has the DNA TGTGCCAGCAGTGCTACGGGACAGTCGTACCAAGAGACCCAGTACTTC. V is TRBV12-3 or TRBV12-4 and J is TRBJ2-5; TRBD1 matches at 7 bases. V lost 5 bases, J lost 0 bases, and 9 bases stayed unmatched. The CDR3 consists of 16 residues.

This clonotype was observed a few times. CDR3 region: CASMGTLTSYEQYF. The CDR3 DNA is TGTGCCAGCATGGGCACTCTAACCTCCTACGAGCAGTACTTC. The chain couples TRBV28 to TRBJ2-7; D gene unclear. From germline, CDR1 is MDHEN and CDR2 SYDVKM. The CDR3 runs to 14 residues. V lost 7 bases, J lost 0 bases, and 13 bases lay in between. The full variable domain, in which reference TRBV28 and TRBJ2-7 provide the parts outside the CDR3, is DVKVTQSSRYLVKRTGEKVFLECVQDMDHENMFWYRQDPGLGLRLIYFSYDVKMKEKGDIPEGYSVSREKKERFSLILESASTNQTSMYLCASMGTLTSYEQYFGPGTRLTVT.

The V gene is TRBV19, the J gene TRBJ1-2; D uncertain. Germline CDR1 and CDR2: LNHDA and SQIVND (reference sequence). The germline V and J ends were trimmed by 6 bases and 4 bases, with 9 bases remaining between them. This CDR3 comprises 12 residues. CDR3 coding DNA: TGTGCCAGTAGACCCCCAGGCTATGGCTACACCTTC. Translating gives CASRPPGYGYTF. Full variable domain (outside the CDR3, taken from reference TRBV19 and TRBJ1-2): DGGITQSPKYLFRKEGQNVTLSCEQNLNHDAMYWYRQDPGQGLRLIYYSQIVNDFQKGDIAEGYSVSREKKESFPLTVTSAQKNPTAFYLCASRPPGYGYTFGSGTRLTVV.

CDR3 in amino acids: CAIKRGQGASETQYF. For the CDR3, the DNA is TGTGCCATCAAACGTGGACAGGGGGCTTCAGAGACCCAGTACTTC. The chain couples TRBV10-3 to TRBJ2-5, with 11 bases fitting TRBD1. V was pared by 7 bases and J by 4 bases, with 8 bases of the junction left unmatched. The CDR3 contains 15 residues. Germline V gene sequence: CDR1 ENHRY, CDR2 SYGVKD.

Concerning this clonotype itself: A single base separates this from a much larger clone, so it may be a read error. Since the CDR3 does not end with the conserved phenylalanine or tryptophan, this likely comes from a read error. V is TRBV20-1 and J is TRBJ2-1; 7 bases map to TRBD2. Germline CDR1 reads DFQATT; CDR2 reads SNEGSKA (reference sequence). The CDR3 contains 12 residues. The CDR3 nucleotides read TGCAGCGGGCGGAGGGAGGGAGGAGAGCAGTTCCTC. It is translated as CSGRREGGEQFL.

The genes are TRBV29-1 and TRBJ2-3, with 12 bases aligning to TRBD1. V lost 7 bases to trimming and J lost 6 bases; unmatched junction nucleotides: 8. The CDR3 loop spans 14 amino acids. The germline V gene has CDR1 SQVTM and CDR2 ANQGSEA. The CDR3 DNA sequence: TGCAGCGGAGAGGGGGACAGGGGGCAGGATACGCAGTATTTT. Translation: CSGEGDRGQDTQYF.

This chain joins TRBV10-3 and TRBJ2-7, with D tentatively TRBD1 or TRBD2 (6 bases each). Per germline, CDR1 ENHRY and CDR2 SYGVKD. The CDR3 loop spans 15 amino acids. V lost 6 bases, J lost 2 bases, and 17 bases lay in between. In DNA, the CDR3 is TGTGCCATCAGAAGGGGGGAGACAGTTACCTACGAGCAGTACTTC. This sequence encodes CAIRRGETVTYEQYF.

At least ten counts were recorded for this clonotype. The genes are TRBV29-1 and TRBJ2-2, with 11 bases matching TRBD2. Per the germline V gene, CDR1 is SQVTM and CDR2 is ANQGSEA. The ends lost 6 bases at V and 2 bases at J; junction bases unmatched: 5. There are 15 residues in the CDR3. The CDR3 DNA follows: TGCAGCGTGGTAGCGGGAGGGGGAAACACCGGGGAGCTGTTTTTT. Its protein product is CSVVAGGGNTGELFF.

This clonotype occurred a few times. This may come from a read error, since a much larger clone is one base off. The CDR3 coding sequence is TGCGCCAGCCTTGGGGGACAGGGGTTTACCCCCTACGAGCAGTACTTC. It codes for CASLGGQGFTPYEQYF. The chain has TRBV10-2 and TRBJ2-7; 10 bases map to TRBD1. The V gene end was trimmed by 8 bases and the J gene end by 2 bases; junction bases not matched to a gene: 12. The CDR3 loop spans 16 amino acids. Germline CDR1 WSHSY, CDR2 SAAADI.

For this clonotype: This may come from a read error, since a much larger clone is one base off. The rearrangement joins TRBV14 to TRBJ2-7; D uncertain. This CDR3 has 14 residues. Trimming took 3 bases from V and 3 from J, leaving 12 bases between them. Germline V CDR1 and CDR2: SGHDN, FVKESK. CDR3 in DNA: TGTGCCAGCAGCCAGTACGCACTTTTCTACGAGCAGTACTTC. It encodes CASSQYALFYEQYF. Variable domain in full (rest from reference TRBV14 and TRBJ2-7): EAGVTQFPSHSVIEKGQTVTLRCDPISGHDNLYWYRRVMGKEIKFLLHFVKESKQDESGMPNNRFLAERTGGTYSTLKVQPAELEDSGVYFCASSQYALFYEQYFGPGTRLTVT.

A remark on this clonotype: A junction boundary mismatches the germline segment, possibly from a read error. V is TRBV13 and J is TRBJ1-1; a possible D gene is TRBD1 (5 bases). CDR3 length: 13 amino acids. CDR1 is PRHDT and CDR2 is FYEKMQ in the germline V gene (reference sequence). The CDR3 bases are TGTGCCAGCAGCGTACGAATCACAGGTGAAGCCTACTTT. Translation gives CASSVRITGEAYF.

V is TRBV7-2 and J is TRBJ1-2, with D possibly TRBD1 on 5 matching bases. CDR3 length equals 12 residues. Germline CDR1 and CDR2: SGHTA and FQGNSA. V lost 6 bases and J 6 bases, leaving 11 bases between the germline ends. The CDR3 DNA follows: TGTGCCAGCAGGAGTCAGGGACATGGCTACACCTTC. This encodes CASRSQGHGYTF.

The gene calls are TRBV19 and TRBJ1-4; D is ambiguous. Germline V gene data show CDR1 as LNHDA and CDR2 as SQIVND (reference sequence). The germline V and J ends were trimmed by 6 bases and 5 bases, with 10 bases remaining between them. The CDR3 consists of 13 residues. CDR3 loop: CASRPTANEKLFF. CDR3 nucleotide sequence: TGTGCCAGTAGGCCGACCGCAAATGAAAAACTGTTTTTT.

Turning to this clonotype: This may be a read error: a much more frequent sequence differs by one nucleotide. The rearrangement joins TRBV6-5 to TRBJ1-1; D might be TRBD1 (6 bases). V was trimmed by 2 bases and J by 4 bases, leaving 11 bases between them. The length of the CDR3 is 14 residues. Germline V gives CDR1 MNHEY, CDR2 SVGAGI. The CDR3 protein is CASSYGKGGTEAFF. DNA for the CDR3: TGTGCCAGCAGTTACGGGAAAGGGGGCACTGAAGCTTTCTTT.

This clonotype was found a few times. This rearrangement joins TRBV10-3 to TRBJ1-2, with 8 bases aligning to TRBD1. The CDR3 extends over 14 amino acids. V gave up 1 base and J gave up 4 bases; unmatched junction bases: 2. Germline-derived CDR1 and CDR2 are ENHRY and SYGVKD. The CDR3 region is CAISEWDRSYGYTF. The CDR3 DNA reads TGTGCCATCAGTGAGTGGGACAGGTCCTATGGCTACACCTTC.

Ten or more counts support this clonotype. This chain links TRBV20-1 with TRBJ1-2; 10 positions match TRBD1. The J segment lost 7 bases and the V segment lost 6 bases, leaving 11 bases of the junction unmatched. Germline V CDR1 and CDR2: DFQATT, SNEGSKA (reference sequence). The CDR3 is 14 residues long. The CDR3 bases are TGCAGTGCCCCGACAGGGGGCTGGCCTGGTGGCTACACCTTC. This codes for CSAPTGGWPGGYTF.

As DNA, the CDR3 is TGTGCCAGCAGCTTGGAAGGGATTCACGAGCAGTACTTC. It yields the protein CASSLEGIHEQYF. The rearrangement joins TRBV7-6 to TRBJ2-7; D uncertain. Per the germline V gene, CDR1 is SGHVS and CDR2 is FNYEAQ. Deletions cut 3 bases from V and 5 bases from J, with 11 bases between. CDR3 length: 13 amino acids.

CDR3 amino acids: CASSLTPAVSYNEQFF. CDR3 nucleotides: TGTGCCAGCAGCTTGACCCCTGCGGTTTCCTACAATGAGCAGTTCTTC. This rearrangement joins TRBV5-4 to TRBJ2-1; D gene unclear. CDR3 length equals 16 residues. From germline, CDR1 is SGHNT and CDR2 YYREEE (reference sequence). V lost 1 base to trimming and J lost 1 base, with 12 bases between them.

The chain links TRBV20-1 to TRBJ1-1, with 7 bases aligning to TRBD1. This CDR3 contains 15 residues. CDR1 is DFQATT, CDR2 SNEGSKA, per germline (reference sequence). V gave up 5 bases and J gave up 1 base; unmatched junction bases: 10. CDR3 protein: CSARRAGQTNTEAFF. The CDR3 DNA is TGCAGTGCTCGAAGGGCGGGACAGACGAACACTGAAGCTTTCTTT.

This clonotype was recorded many times. The chain uses TRBV5-5 and TRBJ2-7; D remains ambiguous. CDR3 length: 11 residues. The ends were cut back, 4 bases at V and 6 bases at J, with 8 bases in the middle. Germline CDR1 reads SGHKS; CDR2 reads YYEKEE (reference sequence). CDR3 loop: CASSMTLEQYF. The CDR3 DNA is TGTGCCAGCAGCATGACCCTCGAGCAGTACTTC.

The chain employs TRBV2 and TRBJ2-6; either TRBD1 or TRBD2 may fit D (5 bases each). The CDR3 contains 15 residues. Per germline, CDR1 SNHLY and CDR2 FYNNEI. Trimming shortened V by 6 bases and J by 0 bases, and 9 bases separated the two germline ends. The CDR3 sequence: CASRAGSSGANVLTF. The CDR3 DNA sequence: TGTGCCAGCAGAGCAGGGAGCTCTGGGGCCAACGTCCTGACTTTC.

In the case of this clonotype: The junction and the germline gene differ at one end; a read error may be behind it. The chain is built from TRBV20-1 and TRBJ2-6; 9 bases align to TRBD1. From germline, CDR1 is DFQATT and CDR2 SNEGSKA (reference sequence). The length of the CDR3 is 19 residues. In nucleotides, the CDR3 is TGCAGTGCTAGAGGCTTGACCGGGACAGGGAGGTCTGGTGCCAACGTCCTGACTTTC. Translated, it gives CSARGLTGTGRSGANVLTF.

This clonotype was found once. V usage is TRBV2 and J usage is TRBJ2-3; D is ambiguous. The CDR3 covers 10 residues. CDR1 and CDR2 from the germline V gene are SNHLY and FYNNEI. Trimming cost V 7 bases and J 5 bases, with 4 bases left between them. The CDR3 protein is CASTQDTQYF. CDR3 DNA sequence: TGTGCCAGCACCCAAGATACGCAGTATTTT.

This clonotype was detected only once. A single base separates this from a much larger clone, so it may be a read error. The chain uses TRBV4-1 and TRBJ2-7, with TRBD1 as a possible D gene (6 bases). This CDR3 is built from 16 residues. The germline CDR1 and CDR2 sequences are MGHRA and YSYEKL. The CDR3 region is CAGSQEIRGFSYEQYF. CDR3 in DNA: TGCGCCGGCAGCCAAGAGATAAGGGGGTTCTCCTACGAGCAGTACTTC.

In its sample, this clonotype was seen once. The V gene is TRBV27, the J gene TRBJ1-2; D gene ambiguous. With 0 bases removed from V and 4 bases from J, the gap between germline ends came to 9 bases. Germline V gene lookup returns CDR1 MNHEY and CDR2 SMNVEV (reference sequence). The CDR3 spans 14 residues. The chain's CDR3 is CASSLSKYSYGYTF. The CDR3 DNA sequence: TGTGCCAGCAGTTTATCGAAGTACAGCTATGGCTACACCTTC.

This clonotype was observed at least ten times. V is TRBV5-5 and J is TRBJ1-1, with D unclear. Germline values: CDR1 SGHKS, CDR2 YYEKEE (reference sequence). CDR3 length equals 14 residues. Deletions cut 0 bases from V and 1 base from J, with 7 bases between. The CDR3 sequence: CASSLAARNTEAFF. The DNA for the CDR3 is TGTGCCAGCAGCTTGGCCGCCAGGAACACTGAAGCTTTCTTT.

CDR3 sequence (DNA): TGTGCCAGCAGCTTAAGGACAGAATACACCGGGGAGCTGTTTTTT. This sequence encodes CASSLRTEYTGELFF. V and J are TRBV7-7 and TRBJ2-2; D may be TRBD1 (6 bases). This CDR3 spans 15 amino acids. Trimming took 2 bases from V and 3 from J, leaving 10 bases between them. Looked up from germline, CDR1 is SSHAT and CDR2 is FNYEAQ (reference sequence). Using reference TRBV7-7 and TRBJ2-2 for the parts outside the CDR3, the full variable domain is GAGVSQSPRYKVTKRGQDVTLRCDPISSHATLYWYQQALGQGPEFLTYFNYEAQPDKSGLPSDRFSAERPEGSISTLTIQRTEQRDSAMYRCASSLRTEYTGELFFGEGSRLTVL.

This clonotype was seen a handful of times. V gene TRBV6-1 combines with J gene TRBJ2-5, with 14 bases identical to TRBD2. CDR1 and CDR2 from the germline V gene are MNHNS and SASEGT. CDR3 size: 17 residues. J was trimmed by 1 base and V by 1 base; bases with no gene match: 2. CDR3 in DNA: TGTGCCAGCAGTGAAGGACTAGCGGGAGGGCTCCAAGAGACCCAGTACTTC. It codes for CASSEGLAGGLQETQYF.